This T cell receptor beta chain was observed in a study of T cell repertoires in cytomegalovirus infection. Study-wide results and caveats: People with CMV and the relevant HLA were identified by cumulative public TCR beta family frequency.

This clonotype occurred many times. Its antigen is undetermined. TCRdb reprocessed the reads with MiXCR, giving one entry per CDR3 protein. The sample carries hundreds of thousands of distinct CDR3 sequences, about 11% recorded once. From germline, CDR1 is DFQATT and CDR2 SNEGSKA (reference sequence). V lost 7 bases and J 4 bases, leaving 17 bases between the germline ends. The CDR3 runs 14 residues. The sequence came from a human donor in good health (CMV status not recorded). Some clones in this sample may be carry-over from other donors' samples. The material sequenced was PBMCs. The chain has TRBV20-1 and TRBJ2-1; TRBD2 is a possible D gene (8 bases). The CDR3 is CSGQGGGRYNEQFF. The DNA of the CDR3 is TGCAGTGGCCAAGGGGGCGGGAGGTACAATGAGCAGTTCTTC.